These 25 T cell receptor beta chains share one sample of origin, sequenced in a study of Ad26.COV2.S vaccination and SARS-CoV-2 variants. Sequencing used immunoSEQ multiplex PCR; TCRdb keeps in-frame clones, though not all of them. There are a few hundred thousand clones in the sample; around four fifths occur only once, and approximately 7.8% lies in the top ten. Regarding treatment: over 15 received Ad26.COV2.S at low or high dose, single or two shots; a few received placebo; per-sample allocation not given. Sampling occurred on day 63 after the first vaccine or placebo injection. The starting material was peripheral blood, obtained in a trial of Ad26.COV2.S vaccine versus placebo. The receptor source for this set is a person between 18 and 65 years old who received the Ad26.COV2.S COVID-19 vaccine or a placebo.

The V call is TRBV6-5, the J call TRBJ1-2, with 7 positions matching TRBD1. Germline lookup yields CDR1 MNHEY and CDR2 SVGAGI. The J segment lost 4 bases and the V segment lost 11 bases, leaving 7 bases of the junction unmatched. The CDR3 has 12 residues. The CDR3, as DNA: TGTGCCTCAAGAGGGGGCTTCTATGGCTACACCTTC. This codes for CASRGGFYGYTF.

This clone was seen only a few times. The J gene is TRBJ2-7, the V gene TRBV5-5; D unresolved. Germline V gene sequence: CDR1 SGHKS, CDR2 YYEKEE (reference sequence). This CDR3 is 13 amino acids long. V was clipped by 4 bases and J by 3 bases, with 11 bases between them. The CDR3 DNA follows: TGTGCCAGCAGCGCCGGGCCACTCTACGAGCAGTACTTC. This gives the protein CASSAGPLYEQYF.

This clone was recorded only once. Other DNA sequences in the same sample also yield this CDR3. V and J are TRBV4-2 and TRBJ2-7; D gene unclear. CDR1 LGHNA and CDR2 YNFKEQ come from the germline V gene. Between the trimmed V and J ends, which lost 1 base and 4 bases, there was a span of 8 bases. The CDR3 loop spans 13 amino acids. For the CDR3, the DNA is TGTGCCAGCAGCCAAGTCGGCGCTTACGAGCAGTACTTC. Its translation: CASSQVGAYEQYF.

CDR3: CASGMDRSNQPQHF. The DNA for the CDR3 is TGTGCCAGCGGAATGGACAGGTCCAATCAGCCCCAGCATTTT. V is TRBV6-5 and J is TRBJ1-5; 7 bases match TRBD1. The J segment lost 3 bases and the V segment lost 8 bases, leaving 7 bases of the junction unmatched. The length of the CDR3 is 14 residues. The germline gives CDR1 MNHEY, CDR2 SVGAGI.

A single count supports this clone. This chain uses TRBV6-6 with TRBJ2-2; D is tentatively TRBD1 or TRBD2 (5 bases each). The germline V gene has CDR1 MNHNY and CDR2 SVGAGI (reference sequence). CDR3 length: 16 amino acids. V shed 0 bases and J shed 10 bases, with 18 bases lying between them. CDR3 in amino acids: CASSYSILGGMEELFF. The CDR3 bases are TGTGCCAGCAGTTACTCGATTCTTGGGGGAATGGAGGAGCTGTTTTTT.

The V call is TRBV11-2, the J call TRBJ2-1; TRBD2 agrees at 15 bases. V lost 4 bases to trimming and J lost 6 bases; unmatched junction nucleotides: 1. Germline CDR1 SGHAT, CDR2 FQNNGV. This CDR3 is built from 15 residues. In DNA, the CDR3 is TGTGCCAGCAGCTGGACTAGCGGGAGGGGCAATGAGCAGTTCTTC. Translating it yields CASSWTSGRGNEQFF.

The chain has TRBV7-8 and TRBJ2-2; D ambiguous. V was shortened by 0 bases and J by 6 bases, with 11 bases between the two germline ends. CDR3 size: 15 residues. Germline V gives CDR1 SGHVS, CDR2 FQNEAQ. For the CDR3, the DNA is TGTGCCAGCAGCTTAGCGCTGGGGTTTGCCGGGGAGCTGTTTTTT. This encodes CASSLALGFAGELFF.

The chain joins TRBV14 to TRBJ2-5; D tentatively reads TRBD1 or TRBD2 (6 bases each). CDR1 SGHDN and CDR2 FVKESK come from the germline V gene. V was shortened by 0 bases and J by 1 base, with 15 bases between the two germline ends. The CDR3 has 17 residues. The CDR3 region is CASSQDHGRGLQETQYF. The CDR3, as DNA: TGTGCCAGCAGCCAAGATCACGGCCGGGGGCTCCAAGAGACCCAGTACTTC.

The J gene is TRBJ2-7, the V gene TRBV6-6; 10 positions match TRBD1. The trim removed 4 bases at V and 3 bases at J, leaving 9 bases unmatched. This CDR3 comprises 16 residues. Germline-derived CDR1 and CDR2 are MNHNY and SVGAGI (reference sequence). The CDR3 is CASSLTGTGAFYEQYF. CDR3 in DNA: TGTGCCAGCAGTTTGACCGGGACAGGGGCCTTCTACGAGCAGTACTTC.

The chain carries TRBV3-1 (or the pseudogene TRBV3-2) and TRBJ2-1, with D unresolved. There are 15 residues in the CDR3. The germline gives CDR1 LGHDT, CDR2 YNNKEL (reference sequence). V gave up 0 bases and J gave up 2 bases, with 8 bases separating them. For the CDR3, the DNA is TGTGCCAGCAGCCAAGATCCACCAACCTACAATGAGCAGTTCTTC. It yields the protein CASSQDPPTYNEQFF.

This chain links TRBV7-9 with TRBJ2-3; 7 bases map to TRBD2. This CDR3 spans 14 amino acids. Trimming at V came to 1 base and at J to 4 bases, leaving 2 bases not matched to a gene. Germline lookup yields CDR1 SEHNR and CDR2 FQNEAQ (reference sequence). The CDR3 nucleotides read TGTGCCAGCAGCTTAGGTGCGGGGGCAGATACGCAGTATTTT. Its translation: CASSLGAGADTQYF.

The rearrangement uses TRBV19 and TRBJ1-5; weak D call: TRBD1 (5 bases). Germline CDR1 LNHDA, CDR2 SQIVND (reference sequence). This CDR3 spans 12 amino acids. V lost 5 bases, J lost 6 bases, and 8 bases lay in between. In DNA, the CDR3 is TGTGCCAGTAGTTGGGGGATTCAGCCCCAGCATTTT. Protein sequence: CASSWGIQPQHF.

The chain couples TRBV2 to TRBJ1-2, with D hard to call. This CDR3 comprises 14 residues. V shed 6 bases and J shed 4 bases, with 15 bases lying between them. From germline, CDR1 is SNHLY and CDR2 FYNNEI. In DNA, the CDR3 is TGTGCCAGCAGGTCGGGAAGGGCATCCTATGGCTACACCTTC. Protein: CASRSGRASYGYTF.

V gene TRBV7-8 combines with J gene TRBJ1-4; D is undetermined. The V and J ends lost 6 bases and 7 bases respectively, with 15 bases between them. Per the germline V gene, CDR1 is SGHVS and CDR2 is FQNEAQ. The CDR3 length is 14 residues. The CDR3 bases are TGTGCCAGCAGAAAAAGCAACATAGGTGAAAAACTGTTTTTT. Its translation: CASRKSNIGEKLFF.

This clone was seen a few times. The chain recombines TRBV19 with TRBJ1-5, with 9 bases matching TRBD1. This CDR3 is built from 17 residues. After removal of 1 base from V and 0 bases from J, the junction contained 4 bases not matched to a gene. From germline, CDR1 is LNHDA and CDR2 SQIVND (reference sequence). CDR3 residues: CASSIVGTGNSNQPQHF. CDR3 in DNA: TGTGCCAGTAGTATAGTTGGGACAGGGAATAGCAATCAGCCCCAGCATTTT.

With regard to this clone: The same CDR3 is also encoded by other DNA sequences in this sample. The V gene is TRBV6-2 or TRBV6-3, the J gene TRBJ1-2; no reliable D call. CDR1 and CDR2 from the germline V gene are MNHEY and SVGEGT. Trimming took 5 bases from V and 3 from J, leaving 7 bases between them. The CDR3 has 12 residues. CDR3 sequence reads: CASSRRDYGYTF. CDR3 DNA sequence: TGTGCCAGCAGTAGACGGGACTATGGCTACACCTTC.

The chain joins TRBV7-2 to TRBJ2-1; 7 positions agree with TRBD2. Trimming removed 3 bases from V and 9 bases from J; junction bases left unmatched: 11. The CDR3 has 15 amino acids. Germline V gives CDR1 SGHTA, CDR2 FQGNSA. The CDR3 nucleotides are TGTGCCAGCAGCTTTTTTGCGGGAGATAAAATTGAGCAGTTCTTC. Its protein product is CASSFFAGDKIEQFF.

CDR3 amino acids: CASSQAGHIQETQYF. CDR3 coding DNA: TGTGCCAGCAGCCAAGCGGGCCATATCCAAGAGACCCAGTACTTC. V gene TRBV14 combines with J gene TRBJ2-5; the D is unclear. The CDR3 covers 15 residues. V was trimmed by 1 base and J by 1 base, leaving 10 bases between them. Germline V gene sequence: CDR1 SGHDN, CDR2 FVKESK.

In nucleotides, the CDR3 is TGCGCCAGCAGTCGAAAGAACGGGACAGGCCTTATGAGCATACTGTTTTTT. This gives the protein CASSRKNGTGLMSILFF. V gene TRBV23-1 combines with J gene TRBJ1-4; TRBD1 matches 8 bases. TRBV23-1 is treated as an ORF (open reading frame) with a function not yet certain. Unmatched junction bases numbered 20, after V lost 4 bases and J lost 13 bases. The CDR3 is 17 amino acids.

This chain uses TRBV4-3 with TRBJ1-2, with D tentatively TRBD1 (5 bases). The germline V and J ends were trimmed by 1 base and 6 bases, with 9 bases remaining between them. This CDR3 contains 13 residues. Germline CDR1 LGHNA, CDR2 YSLEER. CDR3 residues: CASSQVGVDGYTF. The CDR3 nucleotides are TGCGCCAGCAGCCAAGTAGGGGTGGATGGCTACACCTTC.

This clone has a single count. The chain employs TRBV28 and TRBJ1-2; possible D gene TRBD1, 5 bases. Per germline, CDR1 MDHEN and CDR2 SYDVKM. Trimming stripped 7 bases from V and 4 bases from J, with 13 bases between. The CDR3 extends over 13 amino acids. The CDR3 DNA is TGTGCCAGCAATTTCGGGGACGCCTATGGCTACACCTTC. It specifies CASNFGDAYGYTF.

The rearrangement uses TRBV10-2 and TRBJ2-2; D unresolved. Germline V gene data show CDR1 as WSHSY and CDR2 as SAAADI. V lost 4 bases and J lost 8, with 8 bases in between. This CDR3 is 12 amino acids long. CDR3 sequence (DNA): TGCGCCAGCAGTGGCTTGACAGGGGAGCTGTTTTTT. This translates into CASSGLTGELFF.

The chain is built from TRBV7-3 and TRBJ2-1, with TRBD2 matching 8 bases. This CDR3 region has 16 residues. V shed 2 bases, J shed 7 bases, and the junction held 10 bases outside the gene matches. Germline CDR1 and CDR2: SGHTA and FQGTGA. The CDR3 loop reads CASSLASGSSGNEQFF. CDR3 in DNA: TGTGCCAGCAGCTTAGCCTCCGGGTCTAGCGGGAATGAGCAGTTCTTC.

This clone was picked up one time. The chain links TRBV7-9 to TRBJ2-3; D is unresolved. The CDR3 extends over 14 amino acids. Germline V gene data show CDR1 as SEHNR and CDR2 as FQNEAQ (reference sequence). V was cut by 2 bases and J by 5 bases, with 11 bases left in between. The CDR3 sequence: CASSLSERGDTQYF. CDR3 nucleotides: TGTGCCAGCAGCTTATCCGAGCGAGGAGATACGCAGTATTTT.

The chain carries TRBV5-1 and TRBJ1-4; D possibly corresponds to TRBD1 (6 bases). Germline V gene data show CDR1 as SGHRS and CDR2 as YFSETQ. The CDR3 is 14 residues long. V shed 4 bases and J shed 6 bases, with 13 bases lying between them. CDR3 DNA sequence: TGCGCCAGCAGCCCAACGGGGGGGCATGAAAAACTGTTTTTT. Protein: CASSPTGGHEKLFF.